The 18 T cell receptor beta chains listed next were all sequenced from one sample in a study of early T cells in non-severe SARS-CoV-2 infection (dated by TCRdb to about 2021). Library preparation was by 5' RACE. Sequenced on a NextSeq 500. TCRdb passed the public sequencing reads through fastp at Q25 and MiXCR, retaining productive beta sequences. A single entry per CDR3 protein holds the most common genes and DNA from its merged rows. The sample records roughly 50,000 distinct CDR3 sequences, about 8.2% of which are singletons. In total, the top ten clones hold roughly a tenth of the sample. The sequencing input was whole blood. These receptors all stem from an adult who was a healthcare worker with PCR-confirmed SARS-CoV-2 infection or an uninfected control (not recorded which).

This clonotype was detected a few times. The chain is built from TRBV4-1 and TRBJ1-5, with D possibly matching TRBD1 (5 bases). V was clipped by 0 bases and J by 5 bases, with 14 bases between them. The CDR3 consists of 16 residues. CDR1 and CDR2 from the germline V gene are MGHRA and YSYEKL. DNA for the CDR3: TGCGCCAGCAGCCAAGAAAGCAGGCGGGGCGATCAGCCCCAGCATTTT. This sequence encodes CASSQESRRGDQPQHF.

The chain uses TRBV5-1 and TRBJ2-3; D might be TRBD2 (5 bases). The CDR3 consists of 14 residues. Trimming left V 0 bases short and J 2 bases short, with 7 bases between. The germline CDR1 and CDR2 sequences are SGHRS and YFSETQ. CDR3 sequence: CASSLGTSTDTQYF. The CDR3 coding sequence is TGCGCCAGCAGCTTGGGGACTTCCACAGATACGCAGTATTTT. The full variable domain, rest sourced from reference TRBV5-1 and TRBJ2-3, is KAGVTQTPRYLIKTRGQQVTLSCSPISGHRSVSWYQQTPGQGLQFLFEYFSETQRNKGNFPGRFSGRQFSNSRSEMNVSTLELGDSALYLCASSLGTSTDTQYFGPGTRLTVL.

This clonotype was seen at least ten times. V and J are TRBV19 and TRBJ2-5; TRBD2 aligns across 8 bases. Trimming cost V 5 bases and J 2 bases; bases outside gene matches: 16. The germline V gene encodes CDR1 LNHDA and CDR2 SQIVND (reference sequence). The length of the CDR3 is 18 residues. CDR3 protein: CASSLVLWRAGVQETQYF. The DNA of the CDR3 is TGTGCCAGTAGTCTCGTTTTGTGGCGAGCGGGAGTACAAGAGACCCAGTACTTC.

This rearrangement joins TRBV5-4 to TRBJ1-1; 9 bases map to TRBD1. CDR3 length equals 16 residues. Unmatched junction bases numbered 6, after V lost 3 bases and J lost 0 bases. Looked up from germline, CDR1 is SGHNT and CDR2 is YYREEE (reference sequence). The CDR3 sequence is CASSSQDRGLNTEAFF. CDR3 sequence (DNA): TGTGCCAGCAGCTCCCAGGACAGGGGATTGAACACTGAAGCTTTCTTT.

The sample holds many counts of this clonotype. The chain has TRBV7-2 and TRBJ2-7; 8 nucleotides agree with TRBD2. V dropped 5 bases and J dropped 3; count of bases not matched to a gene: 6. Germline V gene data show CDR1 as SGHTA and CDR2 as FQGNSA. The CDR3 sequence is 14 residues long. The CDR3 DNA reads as TGTGCCAGCAGCACCAGCGGGAGCGGCTACGAGCAGTACTTC. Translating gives CASSTSGSGYEQYF.

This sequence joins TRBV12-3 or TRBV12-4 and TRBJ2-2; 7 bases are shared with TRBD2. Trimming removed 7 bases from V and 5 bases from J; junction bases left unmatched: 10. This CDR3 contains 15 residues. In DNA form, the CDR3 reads TGTGCCAGCATCCGAGGGGCGGGAGATACCGGGGAGCTGTTTTTT. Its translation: CASIRGAGDTGELFF.

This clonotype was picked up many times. The CDR3, as DNA: TGTGCCAGCAGCCCCCGAGCGGGGGGTTTCTCCCCTGAGCAGTTCTTC. Its protein is CASSPRAGGFSPEQFF. The chain joins TRBV7-8 to TRBJ2-1; 9 nucleotides align to TRBD2. Germline V gives CDR1 SGHVS, CDR2 FQNEAQ. This CDR3 spans 16 amino acids. The V gene end was trimmed by 5 bases and the J gene end by 9 bases; junction bases not matched to a gene: 14.

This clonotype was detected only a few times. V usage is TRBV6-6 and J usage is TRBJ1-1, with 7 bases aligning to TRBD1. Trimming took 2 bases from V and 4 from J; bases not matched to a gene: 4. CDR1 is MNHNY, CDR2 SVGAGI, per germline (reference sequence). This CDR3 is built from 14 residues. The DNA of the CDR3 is TGTGCCAGCAGTTACGTTGCAGGGGGCACTGAAGCTTTCTTT. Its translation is CASSYVAGGTEAFF.

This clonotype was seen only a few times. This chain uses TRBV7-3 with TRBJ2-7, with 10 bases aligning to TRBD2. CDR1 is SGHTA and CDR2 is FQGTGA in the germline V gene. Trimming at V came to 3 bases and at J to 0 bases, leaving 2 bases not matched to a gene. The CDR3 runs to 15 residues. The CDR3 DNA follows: TGTGCCAGCAGCTTCGGGACTAGCGACTCCTACGAGCAGTACTTC. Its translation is CASSFGTSDSYEQYF. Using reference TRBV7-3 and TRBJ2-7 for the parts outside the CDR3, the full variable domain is GAGVSQTPSNKVTEKGKYVELRCDPISGHTALYWYRQSLGQGPEFLIYFQGTGAADDSGLPNDRFFAVRPEGSVSTLKIQRTERGDSAVYLCASSFGTSDSYEQYFGPGTRLTVT.

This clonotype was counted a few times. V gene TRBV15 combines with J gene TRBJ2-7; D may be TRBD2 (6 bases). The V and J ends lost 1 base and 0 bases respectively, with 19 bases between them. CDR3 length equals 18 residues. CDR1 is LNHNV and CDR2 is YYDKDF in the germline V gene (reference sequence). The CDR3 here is CATSRGPLSGLASYEQYF. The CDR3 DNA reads TGTGCCACCAGCAGAGGCCCCCTTTCGGGACTGGCCTCCTACGAGCAGTACTTC.

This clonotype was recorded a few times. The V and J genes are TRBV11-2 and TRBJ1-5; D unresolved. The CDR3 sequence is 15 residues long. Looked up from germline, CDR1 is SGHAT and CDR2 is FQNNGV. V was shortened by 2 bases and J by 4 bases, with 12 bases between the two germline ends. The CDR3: CASSLRAGSNQPQHF. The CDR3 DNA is TGTGCCAGCAGCTTACGGGCAGGTTCTAATCAGCCCCAGCATTTT.

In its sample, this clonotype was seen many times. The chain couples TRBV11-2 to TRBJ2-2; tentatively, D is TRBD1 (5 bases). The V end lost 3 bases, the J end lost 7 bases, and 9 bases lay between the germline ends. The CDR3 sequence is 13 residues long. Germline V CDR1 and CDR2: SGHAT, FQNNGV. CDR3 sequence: CASSLSGIGELFF. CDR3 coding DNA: TGTGCCAGCAGCTTGTCAGGGATCGGGGAGCTGTTTTTT.

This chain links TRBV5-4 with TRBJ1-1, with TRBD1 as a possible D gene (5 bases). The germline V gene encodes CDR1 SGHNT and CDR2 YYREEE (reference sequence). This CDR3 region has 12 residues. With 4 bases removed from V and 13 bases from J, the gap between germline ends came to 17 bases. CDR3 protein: CASSAPGFNGFF. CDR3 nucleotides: TGTGCCAGCAGCGCACCAGGGTTTAATGGTTTCTTT.

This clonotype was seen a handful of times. The CDR3 loop reads CASSLTQGPNQPQHF. CDR3 bases: TGTGCCAGCAGCTTAACGCAGGGGCCTAATCAGCCCCAGCATTTT. The chain carries TRBV7-3 and TRBJ1-5; possible D gene TRBD1, 6 bases. There are 15 residues in the CDR3. CDR1 and CDR2 from the germline V gene are SGHTA and FQGTGA. Between the trimmed V and J ends, which lost 0 bases and 4 bases, there was a span of 10 bases.

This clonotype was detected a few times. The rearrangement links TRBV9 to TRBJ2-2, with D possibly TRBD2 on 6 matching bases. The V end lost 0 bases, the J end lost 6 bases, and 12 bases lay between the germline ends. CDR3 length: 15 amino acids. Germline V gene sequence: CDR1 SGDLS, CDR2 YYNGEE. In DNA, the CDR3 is TGTGCCAGCAGCGTAGGCCCGGAGGGTGCCGGGGAGCTGTTTTTT. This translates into CASSVGPEGAGELFF.

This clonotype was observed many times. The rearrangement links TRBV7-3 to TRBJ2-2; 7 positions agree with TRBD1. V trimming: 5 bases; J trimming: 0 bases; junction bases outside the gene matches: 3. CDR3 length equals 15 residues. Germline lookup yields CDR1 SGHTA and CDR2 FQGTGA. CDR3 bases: TGTGCCAGCAGCCGGACAGGAGCGAACACCGGGGAGCTGTTTTTT. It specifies CASSRTGANTGELFF.

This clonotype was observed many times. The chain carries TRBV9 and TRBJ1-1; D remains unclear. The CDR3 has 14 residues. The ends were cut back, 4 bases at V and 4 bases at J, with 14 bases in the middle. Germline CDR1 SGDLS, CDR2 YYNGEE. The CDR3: CASSPVEGGTEAFF. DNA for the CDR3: TGTGCCAGCAGCCCCGTGGAGGGTGGCACTGAAGCTTTCTTT.

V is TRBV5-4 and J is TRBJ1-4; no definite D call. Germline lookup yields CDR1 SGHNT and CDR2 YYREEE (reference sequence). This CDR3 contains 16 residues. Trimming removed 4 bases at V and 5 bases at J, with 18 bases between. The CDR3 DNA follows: TGTGCCAGCAGCCCCACATTGGGAATGGGGAATGAAAAACTGTTTTTT. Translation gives CASSPTLGMGNEKLFF.